The 6 T cell receptor beta chains given below trace back to one sample, sequenced in a study of T cells in tuberculosis. This sample's time point: new active TB diagnosis, blood taken before or within 7 days of starting treatment. The protocol was immunoSEQ multiplex PCR, while the TCRdb copy is restricted to in-frame clones and leaves out a portion. The profile covers 25,000 to 40,000 clones, with 70% to 90% appearing a single time and 5.4% taken by the ten largest. The sequencing here drew on PBMCs, taken at tuberculosis diagnosis. These receptors were collected from an adult with tuberculosis.

This sequence joins TRBV5-1 and TRBJ2-3, with 8 bases aligning to TRBD2. The V gene end was trimmed by 0 bases and the J gene end by 4 bases; junction bases not matched to a gene: 4. The CDR3 is 15 amino acids. Germline V lookup: CDR1 SGHRS, CDR2 YFSETQ. DNA of the CDR3: TGCGCCAGCAGCTTGGGGAGCGGGAGACCAGATACGCAGTATTTT. It specifies CASSLGSGRPDTQYF.

J is TRBJ1-2 and V is TRBV29-1; D possibly corresponds to TRBD1 (6 bases). V lost 6 bases and J lost 8, with 16 bases in between. The CDR3 runs 12 residues. In germline, CDR1 is SQVTM, CDR2 ANQGSEA. The CDR3 DNA sequence: TGCAGCGTCAAGGACAGACGGGCGGGCTACACCTTC. Protein sequence: CSVKDRRAGYTF.

The chain recombines TRBV10-2 with TRBJ1-1, with 11 bases aligning to TRBD1. The CDR3 totals 17 residues. Germline assignment: CDR1 WSHSY and CDR2 SAAADI. With 7 bases clipped from V and 1 base from J, the junction kept 11 bases outside the gene matches. The CDR3 reads CASTNGQGAGRNTEAFF. In nucleotides, the CDR3 is TGCGCCAGCACTAATGGACAGGGGGCAGGGAGGAACACTGAAGCTTTCTTT.

The V call is TRBV6-6, the J call TRBJ1-5; D is possibly TRBD1 (6 bases). The CDR3 totals 14 residues. Germline CDR1 reads MNHNY; CDR2 reads SVGAGI (reference sequence). Trimming stripped 2 bases from V and 7 bases from J, with 12 bases between. The CDR3 here is CASSYGGAGQPQHF. The CDR3 bases are TGTGCCAGCAGTTACGGGGGGGCAGGCCAGCCCCAGCATTTT.

The chain couples TRBV2 to TRBJ1-2, with TRBD1 as a possible D gene (5 bases). The CDR3 loop spans 14 amino acids. The germline gives CDR1 SNHLY, CDR2 FYNNEI. Trimming shortened V by 8 bases and J by 4 bases, and 17 bases separated the two germline ends. Written as DNA, the CDR3 is TGTGCCAGCGGTCCCAGGGATAATGTCTATGGCTACACCTTC. Amino acids: CASGPRDNVYGYTF.

The chain combines TRBV7-2 with TRBJ2-7; 9 bases match TRBD1. With 4 bases clipped from V and 4 bases from J, the junction kept 11 bases outside the gene matches. The CDR3 has 16 residues. Germline values: CDR1 SGHTA, CDR2 FQGNSA. The CDR3 loop is CASSSLFRTGAYEQYF. The CDR3 DNA reads as TGTGCCAGCAGCTCCCTATTTAGGACAGGGGCTTACGAGCAGTACTTC.